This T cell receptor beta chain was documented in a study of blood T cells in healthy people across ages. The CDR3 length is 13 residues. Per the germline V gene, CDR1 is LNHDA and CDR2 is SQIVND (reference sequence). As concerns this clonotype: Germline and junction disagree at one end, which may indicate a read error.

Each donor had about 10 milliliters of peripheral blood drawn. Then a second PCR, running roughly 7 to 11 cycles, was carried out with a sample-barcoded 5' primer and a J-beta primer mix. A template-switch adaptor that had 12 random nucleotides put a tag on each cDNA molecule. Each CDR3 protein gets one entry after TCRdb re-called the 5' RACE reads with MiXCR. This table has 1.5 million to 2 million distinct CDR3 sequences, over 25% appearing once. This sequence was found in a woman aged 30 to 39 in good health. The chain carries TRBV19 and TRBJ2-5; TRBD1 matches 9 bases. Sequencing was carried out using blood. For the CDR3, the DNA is TGTGCCAGGAGTAGGGACAGGGAAGAGACCCAGTACTTC. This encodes CARSRDREETQYF.